These T cell receptor beta chains were read from a single sample in a study of lymphopenia after photon versus proton radiotherapy. Profiling relied on immunoSEQ multiplex PCR, and the TCRdb table lists in-frame clones only, not all of them. The table lists about 160,000 clones, less than 90% of them singletons. Source: peripheral blood, taken from a patient treated with photon-based radiotherapy. These receptors were taken from a middle-aged man with gastric cancer. CDR3s include the opening cysteine and the closing phenylalanine or tryptophan.

CDR3 length,J gene,V gene,CDR3 protein
15,TRBJ1-2,TRBV7-9,CASSLAAGGSYGYTF
15,TRBJ2-3,TRBV5-6,CASSFPSGDTDTQYF
14,TRBJ2-3,TRBV10-1,CASSESYTGVTQYF
16,TRBJ2-3,TRBV7-9,CASSLEGTSGNYTQYF
14,TRBJ2-7,TRBV6-5,CASSRTSVSYEQYF
14,TRBJ2-7,TRBV19,CASSIQRSSYEQYF
15,TRBJ2-1,TRBV5-6,CASSLGASSYNEQFF
17,TRBJ1-5,TRBV19,CASSSGTGGSSNQPQHF
15,TRBJ2-2,TRBV25-1,CASTPIQSITGELFF
13,TRBJ1-1,TRBV7-9,CASSLWGNTEAFF
14,TRBJ1-3,TRBV9,CASSPQGIGNTIYF
15,TRBJ2-1,TRBV19,CASSTSGLAGDEQFF
14,TRBJ1-1,TRBV6-6,CASSYSGQAPEAFF
15,TRBJ1-4,TRBV7-8,CASSTLGGTNEKLFF
15,TRBJ2-1,TRBV5-5,CASSLEWDSYNEQFF
16,TRBJ1-2,TRBV4-2,CASSQDLRASNYGYTF
16,TRBJ1-2,TRBV9,CASSATATGNQKGYTF
13,TRBJ1-1,TRBV6-4,CASSDRENTEAFF
15,TRBJ2-7,TRBV6-1,CASPPGGALTYEQYF
15,TRBJ1-2,TRBV28,CASSFVGMANYGYTF
12,TRBJ1-4,TRBV7-9,CASSREEQKLFF
10,TRBJ1-4,TRBV20-1,CSAGNEKLFF
14,TRBJ1-4,TRBV5-1,CASSLQGGNEKLFF
14,TRBJ2-6,TRBV28,CASSSRSGANVLTF